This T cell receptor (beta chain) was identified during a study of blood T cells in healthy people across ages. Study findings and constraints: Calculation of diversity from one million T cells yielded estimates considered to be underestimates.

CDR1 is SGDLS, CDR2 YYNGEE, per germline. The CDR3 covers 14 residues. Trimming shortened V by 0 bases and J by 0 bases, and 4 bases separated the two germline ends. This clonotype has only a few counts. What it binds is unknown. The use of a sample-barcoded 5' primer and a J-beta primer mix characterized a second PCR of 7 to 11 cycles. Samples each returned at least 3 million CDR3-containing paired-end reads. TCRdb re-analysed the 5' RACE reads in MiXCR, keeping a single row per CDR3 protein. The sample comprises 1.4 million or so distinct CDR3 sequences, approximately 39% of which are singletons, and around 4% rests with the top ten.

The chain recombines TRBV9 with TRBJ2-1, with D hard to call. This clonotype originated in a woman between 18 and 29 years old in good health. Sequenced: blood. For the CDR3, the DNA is TGTGCCAGCAGCGTAGCGTACTCCTACAATGAGCAGTTCTTC. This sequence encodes CASSVAYSYNEQFF.